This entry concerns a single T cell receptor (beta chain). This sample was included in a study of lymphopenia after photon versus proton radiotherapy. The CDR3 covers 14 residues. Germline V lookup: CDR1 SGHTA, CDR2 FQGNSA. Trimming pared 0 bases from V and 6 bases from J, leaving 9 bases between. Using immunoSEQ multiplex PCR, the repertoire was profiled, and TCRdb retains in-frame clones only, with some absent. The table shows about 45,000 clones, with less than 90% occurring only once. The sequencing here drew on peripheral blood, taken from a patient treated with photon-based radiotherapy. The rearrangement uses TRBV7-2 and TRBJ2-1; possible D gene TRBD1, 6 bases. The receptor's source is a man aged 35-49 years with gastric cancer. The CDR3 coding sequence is TGTGCCAGCAGCTTAGCCGGACAGCCCAATGAGCAGTTCTTC. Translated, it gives CASSLAGQPNEQFF. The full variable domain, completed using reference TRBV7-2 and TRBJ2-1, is GAGVSQSPSNKVTEKGKDVELRCDPISGHTALYWYRQSLGQGLEFLIYFQGNSAPDKSGLPSDRFSAERTGGSVSTLTIQRTQQEDSAVYLCASSLAGQPNEQFFGPGTRLTVL.